This T cell receptor (beta chain) was captured in a study of T cell responses to AZD1222 COVID-19 vaccine. Overall study results and limits: Nearly half of the spike-specific TCRs reportedly recognize variant regions that carry no mutations. Following two doses of AZD1222, Spike-specific TCR breadth and depth rose. Females outnumbered males among donors, who were mostly white British; clonal diversity was possibly underestimated.

Details on this clone: Its matching antigen is unknown.

CDR3 length equals 14 residues. Germline CDR1 MNHEY, CDR2 SMNVEV (reference sequence). V was clipped by 7 bases and J by 8 bases, with 20 bases between them. Data came from immunoSEQ multiplex PCR; TCRdb stores just in-frame clones and leaves some out. Among approximately 90,000 clones listed, about 89% were seen once. The receptor comes from an adult in good health. The material sequenced was peripheral blood, taken on day 0 of AZD1222 vaccination. The chain uses TRBV27 and TRBJ1-2, with D uncertain. The CDR3 DNA follows: TGTGCCAGCACTGACCGGTGGGGTGGGGAGGGCTACACCTTC. Amino acids: CASTDRWGGEGYTF.